The clone carrying this T cell receptor beta chain was seen just once. The table came from immunoSEQ multiplex PCR; TCRdb's copy has only in-frame clones and leaves some out. This table has under 250,000 clones, around 91% appearing once. This CDR3 is 15 amino acids long. The V end was cut by 5 bases, the J end by 5 bases, with 18 bases between. Per the germline V gene, CDR1 is MNHEY and CDR2 is SVGAGI. This sample was included in a study of blood T cell repertoires in COVID-19. Sequencing was done on a sample of peripheral blood. The origin of this receptor is a middle-aged woman with acute or convalescent COVID-19. This chain joins TRBV6-5 and TRBJ1-2; the D gene is possibly TRBD1 (6 bases). In nucleotides, the CDR3 is TGTGCCAGCAGTATAGAACCAGGGGCCGGTTATGGCTACACCTTC. It yields the protein CASSIEPGAGYGYTF.